Following are 30 T cell receptor beta chains from one sample sequenced in a study of blood T cells in healthy people across ages. A second about 7 to 11 cycle PCR used barcoded and J-beta primers. TCRdb analysed the 5' RACE reads with MiXCR anew, one entry per CDR3 protein. The top ten hold 7.9% of the sample, which has about 1,500,000 distinct CDR3 sequences, about 43% seen once. Source material: blood. The receptors here all came from a woman aged 18-29 years in good health.

The rearrangement links TRBV6-5 to TRBJ1-2; D unclear. Germline assignment: CDR1 MNHEY and CDR2 SVGAGI. V gave up 5 bases and J gave up 3 bases, with 10 bases separating them. CDR3 length: 13 amino acids. CDR3: CASSLSGHYGYTF. CDR3 coding DNA: TGTGCCAGCAGTCTCTCCGGACACTATGGCTACACCTTC.

The chain couples TRBV3-1 to TRBJ2-1; possible D gene TRBD1, 5 bases. The germline V and J ends were trimmed by 0 bases and 10 bases, with 13 bases remaining between them. Per the germline V gene, CDR1 is LGHDT and CDR2 is YNNKEL (reference sequence). The CDR3 length is 14 residues. The CDR3 spells CASSQDGLKGEQFF. The CDR3 DNA reads TGTGCCAGCAGCCAAGACGGGCTGAAGGGGGAGCAGTTCTTC.

This rearrangement joins TRBV29-1 to TRBJ1-1; TRBD1 is a possible D gene (5 bases). CDR3 length equals 12 residues. Germline V gene sequence: CDR1 SQVTM, CDR2 ANQGSEA. The V gene lost 2 bases and the J gene lost 4 bases, with 8 bases spanning the gap. The CDR3 DNA sequence: TGCAGCGTTGAAAGGGACCTCACTGAAGCTTTCTTT. This sequence encodes CSVERDLTEAFF.

The V gene is TRBV20-1, the J gene TRBJ2-3; 7 nucleotides match TRBD2. CDR3 length: 17 amino acids. J was trimmed by 1 base and V by 0 bases; bases with no gene match: 10. Germline V gene data show CDR1 as DFQATT and CDR2 as SNEGSKA (reference sequence). CDR3: CSARDFGPAGGTDTQYF. The CDR3 DNA is TGCAGTGCTAGAGATTTCGGGCCTGCGGGAGGCACAGATACGCAGTATTTT.

The sample holds a few counts of this clonotype. V is TRBV18 and J is TRBJ2-3, with unresolved D. CDR3 length: 13 residues. V was pared by 3 bases and J by 1 base, with 5 bases between. Germline CDR1 and CDR2: KGHSH and LQKENI. CDR3 DNA sequence: TGTGCCAGCTCACCCCCGCGCACAGATACGCAGTATTTT. Translating gives CASSPPRTDTQYF.

V is TRBV2 and J is TRBJ1-1; TRBD1 matches at 8 bases. Per the germline V gene, CDR1 is SNHLY and CDR2 is FYNNEI. The CDR3 is made up of 15 amino acids. V lost 1 base to trimming and J lost 5 bases; unmatched junction nucleotides: 6. This chain's CDR3 is CASSEGGTGFTEAFF. Written as DNA, the CDR3 is TGTGCCAGCAGTGAAGGTGGGACAGGCTTTACTGAAGCTTTCTTT.

The rearrangement links TRBV29-1 to TRBJ1-1, with D hard to call. The CDR3 consists of 12 residues. V was shortened by 1 base and J by 4 bases, with 7 bases between the two germline ends. CDR1 and CDR2 (germline): SQVTM, ANQGSEA. CDR3 region: CSVEGSPTEAFF. The CDR3 bases are TGCAGCGTTGAAGGCAGTCCCACTGAAGCTTTCTTT.

The J gene is TRBJ1-1, the V gene TRBV7-8; 7 positions match TRBD1. V trimming: 8 bases; J trimming: 6 bases; junction bases outside the gene matches: 18. The CDR3 totals 16 residues. Germline V CDR1 and CDR2: SGHVS, FQNEAQ. Here the CDR3 reads CASGNRDTITGAEAFF. As DNA, the CDR3 is TGTGCCAGCGGAAATAGGGACACTATTACAGGGGCTGAAGCTTTCTTT.

Only a few counts were recorded for this clonotype. V gene TRBV5-4 combines with J gene TRBJ2-3, with TRBD1 identical over 7 bases. Trimming at V came to 0 bases and at J to 2 bases, leaving 6 bases not matched to a gene. The CDR3 runs 16 residues. The germline V gene has CDR1 SGHNT and CDR2 YYREEE (reference sequence). CDR3 region: CASSLARDSPTDTQYF. The CDR3 nucleotides read TGTGCCAGCAGCTTGGCTCGGGACAGTCCCACAGATACGCAGTATTTT.

This rearrangement joins TRBV29-1 to TRBJ2-7; 11 bases line up with TRBD2. Germline CDR1 and CDR2: SQVTM and ANQGSEA. Germline trimming cut 1 base from V and 1 base from J; bases unmatched to any gene: 6. The CDR3 consists of 16 residues. Here the CDR3 DNA reads TGCAGCGTTGAAGTTGGGACTAGCGGTTTATCCTACGAGCAGTACTTC. Translating gives CSVEVGTSGLSYEQYF.

V usage is TRBV5-1 and J usage is TRBJ2-7; 12 positions agree with TRBD2. The CDR3 covers 18 residues. Trimming took 3 bases from V and 3 from J; bases not matched to a gene: 13. Germline V CDR1 and CDR2: SGHRS, YFSETQ. CDR3 sequence: CASSSATGGTSGFYEQYF. DNA for the CDR3: TGCGCCAGCAGCTCAGCTACCGGTGGGACTAGCGGGTTCTACGAGCAGTACTTC.

The chain uses TRBV7-9 and TRBJ2-5, with D tentatively TRBD1 or TRBD2 (5 bases each). The J call may be mistaken, given a closer DNA end match to TRBJ2-7. CDR3 size: 15 residues. CDR1 and CDR2 from the germline V gene are SEHNR and FQNEAQ (reference sequence). CDR3 protein: CASSSGPGAPYEQYF. The CDR3 DNA reads TGTGCCAGCAGCTCGGGCCCCGGGGCCCCATACGAGCAGTACTTC.

J is TRBJ2-1 and V is TRBV7-2; 9 positions match TRBD2. There are 17 residues in the CDR3. V lost 2 bases to trimming and J lost 3 bases; unmatched junction nucleotides: 8. The V gene's germline CDR1 is SGHTA and CDR2 FQGNSA. The DNA of the CDR3 is TGTGCCAGCAGCTTAATAACGACTAGCGGAGTCTACAATGAGCAGTTCTTC. Translation gives CASSLITTSGVYNEQFF.

This clonotype occurred many times. The chain uses TRBV2 and TRBJ1-5, with 7 bases matching TRBD1. V shed 4 bases, J shed 6 bases, and the junction held 9 bases outside the gene matches. This CDR3 comprises 15 residues. Germline-derived CDR1 and CDR2 are SNHLY and FYNNEI. CDR3 in amino acids: CASSVFPGGVQPQHF. The CDR3 coding sequence is TGTGCCAGCAGTGTATTTCCAGGGGGGGTTCAGCCCCAGCATTTT.

This chain links TRBV9 with TRBJ2-7; TRBD1 aligns across 9 bases. Germline values: CDR1 SGDLS, CDR2 YYNGEE. CDR3 length: 15 amino acids. V shed 3 bases and J 2 bases; nucleotides not matched to a gene: 6. The CDR3: CASSEGQGLPYEQYF. In nucleotides, the CDR3 is TGTGCCAGCAGCGAGGGACAGGGCCTCCCCTACGAGCAGTACTTC.

The V and J genes are TRBV20-1 and TRBJ2-3, with a weak D call TRBD1 (6 bases). Deletions cut 4 bases from V and 0 bases from J, with 14 bases between. Germline loops: CDR1 DFQATT, CDR2 SNEGSKA (reference sequence). CDR3 length: 15 residues. The CDR3 DNA reads TGCAGTGCTACGGGAAGGGGGACAAGCACAGATACGCAGTATTTT. This codes for CSATGRGTSTDTQYF.

This clonotype was counted between two and nine times. J is TRBJ1-2 and V is TRBV12-3 or TRBV12-4, with TRBD1 matching over 8 bases. This CDR3 spans 14 amino acids. With V trimmed by 4 bases and J by 8 bases, 9 bases remained unmatched. CDR3 in DNA: TGTGCCAGCAGTTATTCAGGGGGCGTGAGGGGCTACACCTTC. Translation gives CASSYSGGVRGYTF.

This chain joins TRBV7-2 and TRBJ2-5; D may correspond to TRBD1 or TRBD2 (6 bases each). Trimming pared 5 bases from V and 5 bases from J, leaving 15 bases between. The CDR3 is 14 residues long. Germline V gives CDR1 SGHTA, CDR2 FQGNSA. The CDR3 sequence: CASSKGGPGETQYF. The CDR3 DNA follows: TGTGCCAGCAGCAAAGGGGGGCCGGGTGAGACCCAGTACTTC.

The chain couples TRBV20-1 to TRBJ2-1, with 7 bases matching TRBD2. J gave up 9 bases and V 0 bases, and 14 bases lay outside the gene matches. This CDR3 region has 16 residues. The V gene's germline CDR1 is DFQATT and CDR2 SNEGSKA (reference sequence). The CDR3 DNA sequence: TGCAGTGCTAGAGATCCGAGGCGCGGGAGCGATACTGAGCAGTTCTTC. Encoded protein: CSARDPRRGSDTEQFF.

This clonotype appeared a few times. The chain uses TRBV20-1 and TRBJ2-1, with D possibly TRBD2 on 5 matching bases. This CDR3 is 17 amino acids long. Germline V CDR1 and CDR2: DFQATT, SNEGSKA (reference sequence). V dropped 5 bases and J dropped 1 base, with 21 bases sitting between them. DNA for the CDR3: TGCAGTGCTCCGATCCTCCAAGGAGGTAGTTCCTACAATGAGCAGTTCTTC. As protein: CSAPILQGGSSYNEQFF.

A remark on this clonotype: This sequence may be a read error, since a much larger clone differs from it by one base. V gene TRBV29-1 combines with J gene TRBJ2-7; 13 positions agree with TRBD2. This CDR3 is 16 amino acids long. V gave up 5 bases and J gave up 7 bases; unmatched junction bases: 14. Germline loops: CDR1 SQVTM, CDR2 ANQGSEA. This CDR3 is CSVHGPGLAGNNEQYF. The CDR3 bases are TGCAGCGTTCACGGTCCGGGACTAGCGGGAAACAATGAGCAGTACTTC.

The rearrangement uses TRBV18 and TRBJ1-2; no clear D gene. This CDR3 is built from 14 residues. Looked up from germline, CDR1 is KGHSH and CDR2 is LQKENI. With 6 bases removed from V and 3 bases from J, the gap between germline ends came to 14 bases. DNA of the CDR3: TGTGCCAGCTCCCCTGACCGGGAGGACTATGGCTACACCTTC. Amino acids: CASSPDREDYGYTF.

This clonotype was detected many times. The V call is TRBV7-9, the J call TRBJ2-1; no definite D call. Trimming took 2 bases from V and 5 from J, leaving 7 bases between them. Germline CDR1 and CDR2: SEHNR and FQNEAQ (reference sequence). This CDR3 has 13 amino acids. The CDR3 sequence: CASSLQQNNEQFF. The CDR3 bases are TGTGCCAGCAGCTTACAACAAAACAATGAGCAGTTCTTC.

A remark on this clonotype: At one end, the junction sequence differs from germline, possibly due to a read error. The chain has TRBV11-3 and TRBJ2-4; D call uncertain. Germline loops: CDR1 SGHNT, CDR2 YENEEA. The CDR3 runs 13 residues. The DNA of the CDR3 is TGTGCCAGCGGCTTAGTCACCTTAAACATTCAGTACTTC. Translated, it gives CASGLVTLNIQYF.

This clonotype has just a few counts. V usage is TRBV9 and J usage is TRBJ2-1, with a tentative D call TRBD1 (5 bases). The CDR3 extends over 14 amino acids. The V and J ends lost 3 bases and 8 bases respectively, with 15 bases between them. Per germline, CDR1 SGDLS and CDR2 YYNGEE. CDR3 region: CASSAGQSVYEQFF. In DNA, the CDR3 is TGTGCCAGCAGCGCAGGACAATCCGTCTATGAGCAGTTCTTC. Complete variable domain (other parts from reference TRBV9 and TRBJ2-1): DSGVTQTPKHLITATGQRVTLRCSPRSGDLSVYWYQQSLDQGLQFLIQYYNGEERAKGNILERFSAQQFPDLHSELNLSSLELGDSALYFCASSAGQSVYEQFFGPGTRLTVL.

The chain carries TRBV12-5 and TRBJ2-4; D remains unclear. Per the germline V gene, CDR1 is LGHNT and CDR2 is FRNRAP. V lost 3 bases and J 9 bases, leaving 6 bases between the germline ends. The CDR3 is 11 residues long. The CDR3 sequence is CASGLDPIQYF. For the CDR3, the DNA is TGTGCTAGTGGTTTAGACCCCATTCAGTACTTC.

The V and J genes are TRBV9 and TRBJ2-5, with D unresolved. In germline, CDR1 is SGDLS, CDR2 YYNGEE. This CDR3 contains 15 residues. With 0 bases removed from V and 2 bases from J, the gap between germline ends came to 11 bases. CDR3: CASSVDTTRQETQYF. Written as DNA, the CDR3 is TGTGCCAGCAGCGTAGATACGACACGACAAGAGACCCAGTACTTC.

Only a few counts were recorded for this clonotype. J is TRBJ1-1 and V is TRBV29-1, with D uncertain. V was pared by 2 bases and J by 1 base, with 8 bases between. CDR3 length: 13 amino acids. The germline CDR1 and CDR2 sequences are SQVTM and ANQGSEA. CDR3 loop: CSVEKWENTEAFF. As DNA, the CDR3 is TGCAGCGTTGAAAAGTGGGAGAACACTGAAGCTTTCTTT. The full variable domain, rest sourced from reference TRBV29-1 and TRBJ1-1, is SAVISQKPSRDICQRGTSLTIQCQVDSQVTMMFWYRQQPGQSLTLIATANQGSEATYESGFVIDKFPISRPNLTFSTLTVSNMSPEDSSIYLCSVEKWENTEAFFGQGTRLTVV.

This clonotype was found a few times. The chain joins TRBV20-1 to TRBJ2-3, with a tentative D call TRBD2 (6 bases). CDR1 and CDR2 from the germline V gene are DFQATT and SNEGSKA (reference sequence). The CDR3 spans 16 residues. Trimming took 5 bases from V and 0 from J, leaving 18 bases between them. The CDR3 loop reads CSAPDPSATSTDTQYF. DNA of the CDR3: TGCAGTGCTCCCGACCCTAGCGCGACTAGCACAGATACGCAGTATTTT.

This clonotype was detected many times. V usage is TRBV5-5 and J usage is TRBJ2-6; D call uncertain. CDR3 size: 14 residues. The germline CDR1 and CDR2 sequences are SGHKS and YYEKEE (reference sequence). V gave up 3 bases and J gave up 0 bases, with 4 bases separating them. The CDR3 bases are TGTGCCAGCAGCTCCGACTCTGGGGCCAACGTCCTGACTTTC. Its protein is CASSSDSGANVLTF. The whole variable domain, remainder taken from reference TRBV5-5 and TRBJ2-6, is DAGVTQSPTHLIKTRGQQVTLRCSPISGHKSVSWYQQVLGQGPQFIFQYYEKEERGRGNFPDRFSARQFPNYSSELNVNALLLGDSALYLCASSSDSGANVLTFGAGSRLTVL.